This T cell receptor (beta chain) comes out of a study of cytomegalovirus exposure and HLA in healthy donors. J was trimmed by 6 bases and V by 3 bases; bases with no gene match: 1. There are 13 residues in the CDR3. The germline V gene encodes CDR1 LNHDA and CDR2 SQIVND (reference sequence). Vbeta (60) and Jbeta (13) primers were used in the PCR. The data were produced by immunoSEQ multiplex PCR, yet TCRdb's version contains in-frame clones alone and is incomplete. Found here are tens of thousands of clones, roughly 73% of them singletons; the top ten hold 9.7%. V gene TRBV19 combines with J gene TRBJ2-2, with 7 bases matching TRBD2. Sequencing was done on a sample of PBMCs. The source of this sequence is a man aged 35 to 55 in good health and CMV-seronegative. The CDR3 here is CASSMGGPGELFF. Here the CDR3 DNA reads TGTGCCAGTAGTATGGGAGGGCCCGGGGAGCTGTTTTTT.